This T cell receptor beta chain originates from a study of metastatic and nonmetastatic thyroid tumors. Study-level information: A comparison of repertoires was made across blood and tumor or nodule tissue from malignant and benign thyroid patients.

All patients were treatment-naive before thyroid surgery. The study's findings and limits: Within blood and tumor, benign nodules reportedly had significantly lower TCR beta diversity than malignant thyroid tumors did.

TCRdb re-clonotyped the PCR reads through MiXCR. The table shows some 16,000 clones, with around 24% occurring only once. This CDR3 has 15 residues. J was trimmed by 12 bases and V by 2 bases; bases with no gene match: 16. The germline V gene has CDR1 GTSNPN and CDR2 SVGIG (reference sequence). Note on this clone: The antigen remains unidentified.

The receptor was isolated from a male donor with papillary thyroid cancer or a benign thyroid nodule (not recorded which). Some clones in this sample may be carry-over from other donors' samples. This chain links TRBV30 with TRBJ1-1; 9 bases map to TRBD1. Input material: tumor tissue. CDR3: CAWSPQEQGAPGTFF. CDR3 bases: TGTGCCTGGAGTCCCCAAGAACAGGGGGCGCCGGGGACTTTCTTT.